Listed below are T cell receptor beta chains from one sample, sequenced in a study of T-cell reconstitution after alpha-beta-depleted transplantation in children. MiXCR, applied by TCRdb to the PCR reads, yields one record per CDR3 protein. The sample shows approximately 400,000 distinct CDR3 sequences, 9.5% to 13% of them seen only once. The sample was PBMCs from the stem cell graft donor, taken from the stem cell graft. All receptors come from a human donor who donated a stem cell graft to a child with acute myeloid leukemia. Both conserved end residues are trimmed from each CDR3. The order of the fields is V gene, clone size, D gene, CDR3 protein. The D gene is left open where the match is weak. Size is stated for part of the rows, as once, few or many counts, or as a class when the clone is expanded.

>TRBV20-1|many|NA
SASGLNRGQETQY
>TRBV15|few|NA
ATSSSRADTQY
>TRBV20-1|many|NA
SARDGRGAAF
>TRBV5-5|many|TRBD1
ASSLPTGGWTQY
>TRBV30|few|NA
AWSPSGNTEAF
>TRBV29-1|few|NA
SVEARGAPSSEQF
>TRBV20-1|NA|TRBD2
IAPPGLAGEAGDTQY
>TRBV7-9|NA|NA
ASMAGEGSPLH
>TRBV19|few|NA
ASSIGIGGPNQPQH
>TRBV19|NA|NA
ASSTGTSRAYEQY
>TRBV7-2|NA|NA
ASSLSRTDNSPLH
>TRBV9|few|TRBD2
ASSASLAGGDNEQF
>TRBV7-2|few|NA
ASSLAGRSQETQY
>TRBV5-1|NA|NA
ASSLLGGAAGYNDQF
>TRBV5-8|NA|NA
ASSLDGRGSETQY
>TRBV6-1|few|TRBD1
ASSPRTGLNYGYT
>TRBV25-1|few|TRBD2
ASSEEGLALVQETQY
>TRBV7-8|NA|TRBD2
ASSFTGTSGGNEQF
>TRBV2|NA|NA
ASSVADEGTEAF
>TRBV7-2|NA|TRBD2
ASRKGAAGGMETQY
>TRBV29-1|few|NA
SVGSYTDTQY
>TRBV6-1|few|TRBD1
ASSKPIGQGAEETQY
>TRBV15|few|TRBD2
ATSRDRAGGPGELF
>TRBV7-2|few|NA
ASSLGPFGVYTDTQY
>TRBV6-2/TRBV6-3|few|NA
ASSYSTGNSPLH
>TRBV11-1|few|NA
ASSPLGTNTGELF
>TRBV12-3/TRBV12-4|many|NA
ASSFLQETQY
>TRBV7-6|few|NA
ASSLGINHSGNTIY
>TRBV12-3/TRBV12-4|few|NA
ASTENRAEQPQH
>TRBV29-1|NA|NA
SAIRREEAQY
>TRBV6-1|NA|NA
ASSLGGRGNSPLH
>TRBV30|NA|NA
AWRGSTGNTGELF
>TRBV10-3|NA|TRBD1
AISPTGESRGYT
>TRBV11-2|few|TRBD1
ASSPTSGTGVAQAKNIQY
>TRBV5-1|few|NA
ASSLEDVGGYT
>TRBV11-3|few|NA
ASSLGPGVDEQF
>TRBV12-3/TRBV12-4|NA|TRBD2
AMIGGVAGELF
>TRBV15|NA|TRBD1
ATSRGTGPNQPQH
>TRBV21-1|many|NA
ASSKRSIAKNIQY
>TRBV9|NA|TRBD2
ASSVGASGGGDKQF
>TRBV19|few|TRBD2
ASGVGLAGVNEQF
>TRBV20-1|NA|NA
SARADTEAF
>TRBV5-1|many|TRBD2
ASSLWTSGRPNEQF
>TRBV12-3/TRBV12-4|NA|NA
ASSFVRGEQF
>TRBV5-1|many|TRBD1
ASSPDRGDNEQF
>TRBV6-6|many|NA
ASSSNEETQY